This entry is about one T cell receptor beta chain. The data originate from a study of cytomegalovirus exposure and HLA in healthy donors. PCR involved 60 Vbeta and 13 Jbeta primers. Produced via immunoSEQ multiplex PCR; TCRdb's table is partial and in-frame only. The sample consists of around 100,000 clones, around three quarters of them appearing once. The receptor was derived from a female donor in good health and CMV-seropositive. The sequenced sample consisted of PBMCs.

For the CDR3, the DNA is TGCAGCGTTGGTGGGCCCTCTGGAAACACCATATATTTT. Amino acids: CSVGGPSGNTIYF. The chain employs TRBV29-1 and TRBJ1-3; D gene ambiguous. The CDR3 spans 13 residues. V was clipped by 4 bases and J by 0 bases, with 7 bases between them. Germline values: CDR1 SQVTM, CDR2 ANQGSEA.